These 24 T cell receptor beta chains came from one sample sequenced in a study of blood T cells in healthy people across ages. A second PCR of about 6 to 11 cycles used a sample-barcoded 5' primer and a J-beta primer mix. From the 5' RACE reads, TCRdb called clonotypes with MiXCR, one entry per CDR3 protein. Here the sample spans hundreds of thousands of distinct CDR3 sequences, approximately 48% being singletons. The sequenced sample was blood. These receptors all stem from a man aged 60 to 75 in good health.

CDR3 sequence: CASSVNWGGTDTQYF. The CDR3 DNA is TGTGCCAGCAGCGTCAATTGGGGGGGCACAGATACGCAGTATTTT. The chain has TRBV3-1 and TRBJ2-3; D may be TRBD2 (6 bases). Trimming took off 5 bases at V and 1 base at J, with 13 bases between the two ends. Germline CDR1 LGHDT, CDR2 YNNKEL (reference sequence). This CDR3 has 15 amino acids.

J is TRBJ1-6 and V is TRBV7-2; no definite D call. The CDR3 consists of 15 residues. V lost 1 base to trimming and J lost 5 bases, with 9 bases between them. Germline V gene sequence: CDR1 SGHTA, CDR2 FQGNSA. The CDR3 bases are TGTGCCAGCAGCTTAGGACCAGGAGATAATTCACCCCTCCACTTT. It encodes CASSLGPGDNSPLHF.

For this clonotype: Mismatch with germline at one junction end may stem from a read error. The chain combines TRBV2 with TRBJ2-1; the match to TRBD2 covers 11 bases. CDR3 size: 16 residues. Germline values: CDR1 SNHLY, CDR2 FYNNEI. DNA of the CDR3: TGTGCCGGCAGCGATTTTAGCGGGGGGGCCAACAATGAGCAGTTCTTC. As protein: CAGSDFSGGANNEQFF.

The chain has TRBV10-3 and TRBJ2-1; maybe TRBD2 (5 bases). Germline CDR1 and CDR2: ENHRY and SYGVKD. This CDR3 is built from 16 residues. V was clipped by 0 bases and J by 2 bases, with 11 bases between them. CDR3 nucleotide sequence: TGTGCCATCAGTGAGTCGACCGGGGATACCTACAATGAGCAGTTCTTC. Translating it yields CAISESTGDTYNEQFF.

This clonotype appeared many times. V gene TRBV29-1 combines with J gene TRBJ2-7; D remains unclear. The CDR3 spans 11 residues. In germline, CDR1 is SQVTM, CDR2 ANQGSEA. The V end was cut by 6 bases, the J end by 3 bases, with 9 bases between. The CDR3: CSVLDGYEQYF. The CDR3 DNA follows: TGCAGCGTACTCGACGGCTACGAGCAGTACTTC.

The V gene is TRBV14, the J gene TRBJ2-5; 7 nucleotides agree with TRBD2. CDR1 and CDR2 from the germline V gene are SGHDN and FVKESK. The CDR3 consists of 15 residues. Trimming at V came to 4 bases and at J to 4 bases, leaving 9 bases not matched to a gene. The CDR3 is CASSRWGGVGETQYF. The CDR3 bases are TGTGCCAGCAGCCGCTGGGGGGGTGTCGGAGAGACCCAGTACTTC.

This clonotype has a single count. The chain is built from TRBV20-1 and TRBJ2-1; D might be TRBD1 (5 bases). The CDR3 covers 15 residues. Germline V gene lookup returns CDR1 DFQATT and CDR2 SNEGSKA (reference sequence). V was cut by 1 base and J by 3 bases, with 13 bases left in between. DNA of the CDR3: TGCAGTGCTAGAGTCCCCAGGGTGGACTACAATGAGCAGTTCTTC. Translated, it gives CSARVPRVDYNEQFF.

On this clonotype itself: A much more abundant neighbour one base away suggests this may be a read error. The CDR3 sequence is CASSVGGVSQPQHF. The DNA for the CDR3 is TGTGCCAGCAGCGTTGGGGGGGTTAGTCAGCCCCAGCATTTT. This chain joins TRBV9 and TRBJ1-5, with a possible D match to TRBD1 (5 bases). Germline V CDR1 and CDR2: SGDLS, YYNGEE. There are 14 residues in the CDR3. With 2 bases removed from V and 6 bases from J, the gap between germline ends came to 12 bases.

The chain carries TRBV7-2 and TRBJ1-1, with unresolved D. Trimming shortened V by 4 bases and J by 0 bases, and 18 bases separated the two germline ends. The V gene's germline CDR1 is SGHTA and CDR2 FQGNSA. This CDR3 has 17 amino acids. This CDR3 reads CASSSRTGSFMNTEAFF. The CDR3 DNA follows: TGTGCCAGCAGCTCCCGGACGGGAAGTTTCATGAACACTGAAGCTTTCTTT.

This clonotype was recorded only once. This sequence joins TRBV15 and TRBJ2-1, with TRBD2 identical over 9 bases. Judging by the DNA end, TRBJ2-7 fits better; the J call may be wrong. The length of the CDR3 is 15 residues. CDR1 is LNHNV and CDR2 is YYDKDF in the germline V gene (reference sequence). The CDR3 DNA reads as TGTGCCACCAGCAGAGATCGGCTAGCGGGGAATGAGCAGTACTTC. Translated, it gives CATSRDRLAGNEQYF.

This clonotype turned up a few times. The rearrangement links TRBV25-1 to TRBJ1-6; D might be TRBD1 (5 bases). Deletions cut 5 bases from V and 3 bases from J, with 8 bases between. The CDR3 loop spans 14 amino acids. Germline CDR1 reads MGHDK; CDR2 reads SYGVNS. CDR3 coding DNA: TGTGCCAGCAGTATGACAGTCTATAATTCACCCCTCCACTTT. Translating gives CASSMTVYNSPLHF.

V and J are TRBV9 and TRBJ1-6, with D possibly being TRBD1 (5 bases). CDR1 is SGDLS, CDR2 YYNGEE, per germline. V lost 5 bases to trimming and J lost 7 bases, with 7 bases between them. The CDR3 runs 12 residues. The CDR3 region is CASSDRNSPLHF. CDR3 DNA: TGTGCCAGCAGTGACAGAAATTCACCCCTCCACTTT.

This clonotype came up a few times. The gene calls are TRBV7-2 and TRBJ1-6; possible D gene TRBD1, 5 bases. V was clipped by 1 base and J by 9 bases, with 10 bases between them. Germline CDR1 and CDR2: SGHTA and FQGNSA. There are 14 residues in the CDR3. The CDR3 loop is CASSLGAGGSPLHF. The DNA of the CDR3 is TGTGCCAGCAGCTTAGGGGCTGGGGGTTCACCCCTCCACTTT.

This clonotype was seen a handful of times. The V gene is TRBV6-5, the J gene TRBJ2-5; 9 bases agree with TRBD1. From germline, CDR1 is MNHEY and CDR2 SVGAGI. The CDR3 runs to 16 residues. V was clipped by 6 bases and J by 4 bases; unmatched bases: 12. Here the CDR3 DNA reads TGTGCCAGCAGCAGAACCGGGACAGGGAGAGGAGAGACCCAGTACTTC. Its translation: CASSRTGTGRGETQYF.

The chain combines TRBV29-1 with TRBJ2-7; TRBD2 matches 14 bases. The J segment lost 0 bases and the V segment lost 6 bases, leaving 1 base of the junction unmatched. CDR3 length: 14 amino acids. Germline assignment: CDR1 SQVTM and CDR2 ANQGSEA. CDR3 residues: CSVGTSGSSYEQYF. The CDR3 nucleotides read TGCAGCGTCGGGACTAGCGGGAGCTCCTACGAGCAGTACTTC.

This clonotype was found a few times. The rearrangement links TRBV28 to TRBJ2-1; D is tentatively TRBD1 or TRBD2 (5 bases each). The germline V gene encodes CDR1 MDHEN and CDR2 SYDVKM. The CDR3 is made up of 15 amino acids. Trimming left V 6 bases short and J 5 bases short, with 17 bases between. The CDR3 DNA follows: TGTGCCAGCAGCCTCGTCCGGGGCCGGAACAATGAGCAGTTCTTC. Its translation: CASSLVRGRNNEQFF.

The chain uses TRBV5-5 and TRBJ2-5; D not certain. V gave up 2 bases and J gave up 2 bases, with 10 bases separating them. The CDR3 length is 14 residues. Looked up from germline, CDR1 is SGHKS and CDR2 is YYEKEE (reference sequence). CDR3 sequence: CASSFVAVQETQYF. CDR3 nucleotides: TGTGCCAGCAGCTTCGTGGCAGTACAAGAGACCCAGTACTTC.

This rearrangement joins TRBV12-3 or TRBV12-4 to TRBJ2-3; tentative D call: TRBD1 (5 bases). CDR3 size: 14 residues. V was pared by 6 bases and J by 3 bases, with 13 bases between. The CDR3 loop is CASSRVRVTDTQYF. The CDR3 nucleotides are TGTGCCAGCAGCCGGGTCAGGGTAACAGATACGCAGTATTTT.

This clonotype was found a few times. The V gene is TRBV29-1, the J gene TRBJ2-5; 9 bases align to TRBD2. In germline, CDR1 is SQVTM, CDR2 ANQGSEA. The CDR3 runs 14 residues. The V and J ends lost 4 bases and 5 bases, in that order; junction bases with no gene match: 8. CDR3 sequence (DNA): TGCAGCGTTGTTTTGCGGCTAGCGGGGGAGACCCAGTACTTC. This sequence encodes CSVVLRLAGETQYF.

This clonotype was recorded a few times. This rearrangement joins TRBV20-1 to TRBJ1-2; D is undetermined. The CDR3 is 14 amino acids. The V gene lost 1 base and the J gene lost 3 bases, with 12 bases spanning the gap. Germline CDR1 reads DFQATT; CDR2 reads SNEGSKA (reference sequence). The CDR3 here is CSARVRGLDYGYTF. DNA for the CDR3: TGCAGTGCTAGAGTCCGAGGGTTGGACTATGGCTACACCTTC.

The CDR3 DNA reads TGTGCCAGCACCAAGTGTACCTACGAGCAGTACTTC. Translating it yields CASTKCTYEQYF. The chain couples TRBV28 to TRBJ2-4; no clear D gene. The DNA end is more similar to TRBJ2-7, so the J call may be wrong. The CDR3 contains 12 residues. CDR1 MDHEN and CDR2 SYDVKM come from the germline V gene.

The chain is built from TRBV2 and TRBJ2-3; the match to TRBD2 covers 9 bases. V lost 10 bases to trimming and J lost 5 bases; unmatched junction nucleotides: 10. In germline, CDR1 is SNHLY, CDR2 FYNNEI. The CDR3 has 14 residues. CDR3 sequence (DNA): TGTGCCACCAAGCCGGGACTAGCCGTAGATACGCAGTATTTT. Translating it yields CATKPGLAVDTQYF.

This clonotype was seen a few times. The chain combines TRBV5-1 with TRBJ1-2; no clear D gene. Germline V gene sequence: CDR1 SGHRS, CDR2 YFSETQ. V lost 3 bases and J lost 2, with 14 bases in between. The CDR3 length is 15 residues. CDR3 coding DNA: TGCGCCAGCAGCTCCCCCGAGGACGGAAACTATGGCTACACCTTC. The encoded protein is CASSSPEDGNYGYTF.

The chain joins TRBV5-1 to TRBJ1-1, with TRBD1 as a possible D gene (5 bases). CDR1 and CDR2 from the germline V gene are SGHRS and YFSETQ. With 7 bases removed from V and 1 base from J, the gap between germline ends came to 17 bases. The CDR3 covers 15 residues. CDR3 in DNA: TGCGCCAGCGGCCCCTTGACAGATAAGAACACTGAAGCTTTCTTT. This gives the protein CASGPLTDKNTEAFF.